These 4 T cell receptor beta chains share one sample of origin, sequenced in a study of T cell clonotyping in hematopoietic cell transplantation. Produced via immunoSEQ multiplex PCR; TCRdb's table is partial and in-frame only. The table records some 9,600 clones, 45% to 55% of them present only once. Sample: peripheral blood mononuclear cells, taken 100 days after allogeneic stem cell transplant. Source of these receptors: a female patient aged 50 to 65 who had an allogeneic stem cell transplant from an unrelated donor, so the T cells may come from the graft donor. Some clones in this sample may be carry-over from other donors' samples.

The chain links TRBV28 to TRBJ1-1; D uncertain. V was cut by 6 bases and J by 2 bases, with 4 bases left in between. Germline V gives CDR1 MDHEN, CDR2 SYDVKM. CDR3 length equals 11 residues. The CDR3 protein is CASSPNTEAFF. The DNA of the CDR3 is TGTGCCAGCAGCCCAAACACTGAAGCTTTCTTT.

CDR3 nucleotide sequence: TGTGCCAGCAGTGACCAGGGAGAGCAGTACTTC. It codes for CASSDQGEQYF. This chain connects TRBV2 to TRBJ2-7; D may be TRBD1 (5 bases). Germline V gene data show CDR1 as SNHLY and CDR2 as FYNNEI. The CDR3 extends over 11 amino acids. V was shortened by 3 bases and J by 7 bases, with 7 bases between the two germline ends.

This rearrangement joins TRBV28 to TRBJ1-1, with 7 bases fitting TRBD1. V lost 2 bases to trimming and J lost 3 bases; unmatched junction nucleotides: 3. The germline gives CDR1 MDHEN, CDR2 SYDVKM. CDR3 length: 14 residues. The chain's CDR3 is CASSLSRGDTEAFF. The CDR3 nucleotides read TGTGCCAGCAGTTTAAGCAGGGGGGACACTGAAGCTTTCTTT.

This chain uses TRBV9 with TRBJ1-2, with a possible D match to TRBD1 (5 bases). The CDR3 covers 12 residues. V lost 5 bases and J 10 bases, leaving 15 bases between the germline ends. The germline V gene encodes CDR1 SGDLS and CDR2 YYNGEE. For the CDR3, the DNA is TGTGCCAGCAGGCAGGGTCAGGGAGACTACACCTTC. This translates into CASRQGQGDYTF.